Following are 18 T cell receptor beta chains from one sample sequenced in a study of blood T cell repertoires in COVID-19. TCRdb's copy holds only in-frame clones and misses some; the assay was immunoSEQ multiplex PCR. The table shows around 120,000 clones, with 85% to 90% occurring only once. The sample taken for sequencing was peripheral blood. The source of these receptors is an older man with acute or convalescent COVID-19.

A single count supports this clone. The chain has TRBV5-1 and TRBJ1-1; 7 nucleotides line up with TRBD1. Germline-derived CDR1 and CDR2 are SGHRS and YFSETQ. CDR3 length: 14 residues. After removal of 2 bases from V and 5 bases from J, the junction contained 6 bases not matched to a gene. The CDR3 here is CASSFGDSWTEAFF. The CDR3 coding sequence is TGCGCCAGCAGCTTTGGGGACAGCTGGACTGAAGCTTTCTTT.

The CDR3 loop is CAISDSEIETQYF. The CDR3 nucleotides read TGTGCCATCAGCGATTCGGAGATAGAGACCCAGTACTTC. The chain carries TRBV10-3 and TRBJ2-5; no clear D. Trimming took off 6 bases at V and 4 bases at J, with 12 bases between the two ends. This CDR3 comprises 13 residues. The germline CDR1 and CDR2 sequences are ENHRY and SYGVKD.

For this clone: This specimen includes other DNA sequences encoding the same CDR3. The J gene is TRBJ1-5, the V gene TRBV29-1; D is possibly TRBD1 (6 bases). This CDR3 has 13 amino acids. Germline V gene data show CDR1 as SQVTM and CDR2 as ANQGSEA. Trimming left V 6 bases short and J 2 bases short, with 11 bases between. CDR3 amino acids: CSVEQGGNQPQHF. The CDR3 DNA follows: TGCAGCGTCGAACAGGGTGGCAATCAGCCCCAGCATTTT.

CDR3 amino acids: CATSTETGSSYNSPLHF. CDR3 DNA: TGTGCCACCAGCACCGAGACAGGGAGCTCCTATAATTCACCCCTCCACTTT. The gene calls are TRBV15 and TRBJ1-6, with 7 bases matching TRBD1. Germline lookup yields CDR1 LNHNV and CDR2 YYDKDF (reference sequence). The CDR3 has 17 residues. V dropped 4 bases and J dropped 0; count of bases not matched to a gene: 6. Supplemented by reference TRBV15 and TRBJ1-6, the full variable domain reads DAMVIQNPRYQVTQFGKPVTLSCSQTLNHNVMYWYQQKSSQAPKLLFHYYDKDFNNEADTPDNFQSRRPNTSFCFLDIRSPGLGDTAMYLCATSTETGSSYNSPLHFGNGTRLTVT.

The rearrangement uses TRBV28 and TRBJ2-3, with D tentatively TRBD2 (5 bases). CDR1 is MDHEN, CDR2 SYDVKM, per germline. The V and J ends lost 5 bases and 0 bases respectively, with 12 bases between them. The CDR3 consists of 15 residues. CDR3 sequence reads: CASSDSETSTDTQYF. Here the CDR3 DNA reads TGTGCCAGCAGTGATAGCGAGACTAGCACAGATACGCAGTATTTT.

The chain employs TRBV24-1 and TRBJ2-1; possibly TRBD1 for D (5 bases). V was cut by 8 bases and J by 7 bases, with 8 bases left in between. This CDR3 is built from 11 residues. CDR1 is KGHDR, CDR2 SFDVKD, per germline. CDR3 protein: CATKQGNEQFF. CDR3 DNA sequence: TGTGCCACCAAGCAGGGTAATGAGCAGTTCTTC.

The chain carries TRBV13 and TRBJ1-1, with unresolved D. Trimming cost V 6 bases and J 1 base, with 12 bases left between them. Germline V gives CDR1 PRHDT, CDR2 FYEKMQ (reference sequence). This CDR3 contains 14 residues. CDR3 sequence: CASRPGGQNTEAFF. Written as DNA, the CDR3 is TGTGCCAGCAGACCTGGCGGTCAGAACACTGAAGCTTTCTTT. The full variable domain, in which reference TRBV13 and TRBJ1-1 provide the parts outside the CDR3, is AAGVIQSPRHLIKEKRETATLKCYPIPRHDTVYWYQQGPGQDPQFLISFYEKMQSDKGSIPDRFSAQQFSDYHSELNMSSLELGDSALYFCASRPGGQNTEAFFGQGTRLTVV.

The chain has TRBV18 and TRBJ1-3; D ambiguous. The CDR3 contains 17 residues. From germline, CDR1 is KGHSH and CDR2 LQKENI. V lost 1 base and J lost 2, with 15 bases in between. The CDR3 nucleotides read TGTGCCAGCTCACCACTTTCTGCAGGTTTAGCTGGAAACACCATATATTTT. It yields the protein CASSPLSAGLAGNTIYF.

The rearrangement uses TRBV27 and TRBJ1-2; maybe TRBD1 (6 bases). The CDR3 is made up of 15 amino acids. V was pared by 5 bases and J by 4 bases, with 17 bases between. Per the germline V gene, CDR1 is MNHEY and CDR2 is SMNVEV (reference sequence). CDR3 region: CASSPSGGYGYGYTF. In DNA, the CDR3 is TGTGCCAGCAGTCCAAGTGGGGGCTACGGCTATGGCTACACCTTC.

This rearrangement joins TRBV5-6 to TRBJ2-5; 9 positions agree with TRBD1. The trim removed 3 bases at V and 1 base at J, leaving 7 bases unmatched. Germline CDR1 is SGHDT and CDR2 is YYEEEE. This CDR3 comprises 16 residues. The DNA of the CDR3 is TGTGCCAGCAGCTCACAGGGGGCGCTGGGCCAAGAGACCCAGTACTTC. Protein: CASSSQGALGQETQYF.

The chain links TRBV2 to TRBJ1-4; TRBD1 is a possible D gene (5 bases). V dropped 4 bases and J dropped 5 bases, with 17 bases sitting between them. Germline CDR1 reads SNHLY; CDR2 reads FYNNEI. The length of the CDR3 is 16 residues. The CDR3 bases are TGTGCCAGCAGTGTAGGGGCCGCACACAGGAATGAAAAACTGTTTTTT. It yields the protein CASSVGAAHRNEKLFF. Based on the CDR3 plus reference TRBV2 and TRBJ1-4, the full variable domain is EPEVTQTPSHQVTQMGQEVILRCVPISNHLYFYWYRQILGQKVEFLVSFYNNEISEKSEIFDDQFSVERPDGSNFTLKIRSTKLEDSAMYFCASSVGAAHRNEKLFFGSGTQLSVL.

V usage is TRBV7-8 and J usage is TRBJ1-5, with D perhaps matching TRBD1 (5 bases). Germline-derived CDR1 and CDR2 are SGHVS and FQNEAQ. The V end was cut by 2 bases, the J end by 4 bases, with 12 bases between. This CDR3 comprises 15 residues. In DNA form, the CDR3 reads TGTGCCAGCAGCTTATGGGGAGGGGAAAATCAGCCCCAGCATTTT. Translated, it gives CASSLWGGENQPQHF.

The chain has TRBV27 and TRBJ1-5, with 9 bases fitting TRBD1. The CDR3 spans 15 residues. With V trimmed by 5 bases and J by 3 bases, 5 bases remained unmatched. Germline CDR1 and CDR2: MNHEY and SMNVEV (reference sequence). The CDR3 here is CASSGTGITNQPQHF. The CDR3 DNA reads TGTGCCAGCAGTGGGACAGGGATAACCAATCAGCCCCAGCATTTT.

The chain employs TRBV7-8 and TRBJ1-6; D not resolved. The CDR3 sequence is 14 residues long. The V gene's germline CDR1 is SGHVS and CDR2 FQNEAQ. Trimming took off 2 bases at V and 7 bases at J, with 9 bases between the two ends. The CDR3 loop is CASSLLRWNSPLHF. Here the CDR3 DNA reads TGTGCCAGCAGCTTACTGAGGTGGAATTCACCCCTCCACTTT.

The chain recombines TRBV3-1 (or the pseudogene TRBV3-2) with TRBJ2-5, with TRBD2 matching over 7 bases. Germline CDR1 and CDR2: LGHDT and YNNKEL (reference sequence). CDR3 length: 12 residues. V trimming: 8 bases; J trimming: 4 bases; junction bases outside the gene matches: 4. DNA of the CDR3: TGTGCCAGCGCGGGGGTCGGAGAGACCCAGTACTTC. It translates to CASAGVGETQYF.

The V call is TRBV7-3, the J call TRBJ2-7; possibly TRBD1 for D (5 bases). Germline CDR1 reads SGHTA; CDR2 reads FQGTGA. Trimming left V 5 bases short and J 0 bases short, with 14 bases between. The CDR3 is 15 residues long. This CDR3 reads CASSPQGGSSYEQYF. The CDR3, as DNA: TGTGCCAGCAGCCCCCAGGGCGGTAGCTCCTACGAGCAGTACTTC.

This chain uses TRBV18 with TRBJ1-4, with D perhaps matching TRBD1 (6 bases). Germline-derived CDR1 and CDR2 are KGHSH and LQKENI. The CDR3 is made up of 15 amino acids. V lost 3 bases and J lost 1, with 9 bases in between. CDR3 amino acids: CASSPDRQTNEKLFF. The CDR3 DNA is TGTGCCAGCTCACCTGACAGGCAAACTAATGAAAAACTGTTTTTT.

Worth noting for this clone: A junction boundary mismatches the germline segment, possibly from a read error. The V gene is TRBV5-1, the J gene TRBJ2-5, with D unclear. Germline V gives CDR1 SGHRS, CDR2 YFSETQ. The CDR3 is made up of 13 amino acids. The CDR3 protein is CASRLASQETQYF. CDR3 DNA sequence: TGCGCCAGCAGGTTGGCTTCCCAAGAGACCCAGTACTTC.